This T cell receptor (beta chain) was sequenced during a study of cytomegalovirus exposure and HLA in healthy donors (dated 2017 in TCRdb). About the study as a whole: A later analysis indicated that the 130 or so validation repertoires were generated on the platform also employed for the approximately 690 repertoires of the first cohort. High-throughput TCR immunosequencing, statistical association of individual TCRs with disease status, and machine learning were combined to predict cytomegalovirus infection status. Besides the first cohort of 550 to 750 subjects, a separate validation cohort made up of over 95 different subjects was used. The study aimed to test whether signatures of past pathogen exposure could be identified by cataloging public T cell receptors. Overall study results and their limits: In vitro tests confirmed that a few of the cytomegalovirus-associated TCR beta chains recognize cytomegalovirus antigens. A later analysis had no HLA typing for the validation cohort, so co-occurrence there was scored across all 110 or so repertoires. It was suggested by the authors that the approach could potentially be generalized to other disease states and immunological phenotypes. In both the original and validation cohorts, the classifier was reported to diagnose cytomegalovirus status with high specificity and sensitivity. A total of around 150 TCR beta chains were listed by the study as associated with cytomegalovirus. Most TCR sequences were observed very rarely across donors, whereas some public TCRs were present in many individuals. Of the cluster scores, roughly 95% were above 0 in a later analysis, which found that TCRs clustered in the first cohort also tended to co-occur in the 95 to 150 validation repertoires.

Details on this clone: Which antigen it targets is not known. Nothing much larger sits one base from this clone, and base qualities are not available.

Library prep was done by the immunoSEQ multiplex PCR assay. The published analysis was carried out like this. A statistical classification framework was built to diagnose cytomegalovirus status from the catalog of TCR beta chain sequences. The source is immuneACCESS, and TCRdb retained only in-frame sequences with V and J called. Part of the clones is not carried over; for the studies checked, unresolved V genes explain less than half of this, and the remainder is unexplained. The V and J calls and clone size were taken over from that table, and D and trimming were inferred from the DNA. Counted in this sample were 200,000 to 250,000 clones; roughly 84% of them appeared once. Jointly, the top ten make up 11% to 15% of the sample. The donors belonged to the validation cohort of roughly 120 subjects, which was separate from the roughly 700-subject first cohort. The CDR3 sequence holds 15 residues, the cysteine and phenylalanine included. Only the CDR3 portion is preserved as DNA: 45 bases, with reading frame beginning at the first base. The germline V gene gives CDR1 as SNHLY and CDR2 as FYNNEI. For this chain, trimming is 2 bases at the V end and 5 bases at the J end, and the number of junction bases without a gene match is 2.

The chain joins TRBV2 to TRBJ2-7, with 14 bases in between that match TRBD2. Material for sequencing was PBMCs. The sequence came from a woman in her 30s in good health and CMV-seropositive. The base sequence is TGTGCCAGCAGTGAACCGGGACTAGCGGGAGACGAGCAGTACTTC. Translation gives CASSEPGLAGDEQYF.